A few counts support the clone carrying this T cell receptor (beta chain). Germline loops: CDR1 MGHRA, CDR2 YSYEKL. V lost 0 bases and J 0 bases, leaving 21 bases between the germline ends. The CDR3 is made up of 20 amino acids. The data are from a study of blood T cells in healthy people across ages. Then a second PCR, running roughly 7 to 11 cycles, was carried out with a sample-barcoded 5' primer and a J-beta primer mix. MiXCR was run by TCRdb on the 5' RACE reads, yielding one entry per CDR3 protein. This table has about 540,000 distinct CDR3 sequences, approximately 25% appearing once. These data also formed part of another study, on T cells of mothers and their children.

The receptor comes from a boy aged 10-17 years in good health. The sequenced sample consisted of blood. This rearrangement joins TRBV4-1 to TRBJ2-1; D gene ambiguous. CDR3 loop: CASSQDRKVVARSSYNEQFF. CDR3 coding DNA: TGCGCCAGCAGCCAAGACAGGAAAGTGGTGGCGAGGAGCTCCTACAATGAGCAGTTCTTC.